This T cell receptor beta chain was sequenced in a study of T cell clonality in common variable immunodeficiency. Control and CVID samples contributed equal amounts of genomic DNA. TCRdb keeps only in-frame clones here, not all; method: immunoSEQ multiplex PCR. The sample holds 55,000 or so clones, and no clone turns up only once. Per the germline V gene, CDR1 is LGHNA and CDR2 is YNFKEQ. There are 14 residues in the CDR3. Many counts were recorded for this clone. An end of the junction does not agree with germline; a read error may underlie this. The CDR3 end is not reached by the read, which stops 3 residues before it; the germline J gene fills it in. Other DNA sequences from this sample encode an identical CDR3 as well.

The chain employs TRBV4-2 and TRBJ1-1; no clear D. This TCR was sampled from a person aged 18-70 years in good health. The sequenced sample was peripheral blood mononuclear cells. The CDR3 DNA, read in part, is TGCGCCAGCAGCCAAGAAGCTTTAAACACTGAA. Amino acids: CASSQEALNTE. The complete CDR3 sequence is CASSQEALNTEAFF.